This T cell receptor (beta chain) was sequenced for a study of OX40 agonist ivuxolimab in advanced cancers. Study context: A mean age of approximately 60 years, range 23 to 79, was recorded, and 70% to 85% were male. Study-level results: The mean number of expanded clones was higher in CD8+ T cells than in CD4+.

V lost 1 base and J lost 4, with 8 bases in between. Germline CDR1 LGHNA, CDR2 YSLEER. The CDR3 totals 14 residues. With autoimmune disease history or systemic immunosuppression, patients were excluded. The sampling schedule covered blood at baseline, cycle 4 day 1, and cycle 7 day 1. A note on this clone: Its target is unknown.

Produced via immunoSEQ multiplex PCR; TCRdb's table is partial and in-frame only. The table has more than 65,000 clones, roughly 93% seen once. The chain combines TRBV4-3 with TRBJ1-3; TRBD1 is a possible D gene (6 bases). This TCR was sampled from an adult with an advanced solid tumor such as melanoma, head and neck, liver or kidney cancer. The material was CD4+ or CD8+ T cells sorted from blood, obtained in a trial of the OX40 agonist ivuxolimab. CDR3 protein: CASSQVGAGNTIYF. The DNA for the CDR3 is TGCGCCAGCAGCCAAGTGGGGGCCGGAAACACCATATATTTT.